The clone carrying this T cell receptor (beta chain) was detected many times. The antigen is undetermined. In germline, CDR1 is MGHRA, CDR2 YSYEKL. The CDR3 totals 17 residues. Trimming at V came to 4 bases and at J to 2 bases, leaving 10 bases not matched to a gene. TCR cDNA, made by 5'RACE template switching, carried an added universal primer site and UMIs. MiXCR, applied by TCRdb to the 5' RACE reads, yields one record per CDR3 protein. The sample has some 350,000 distinct CDR3 sequences, over 8% seen once. The sample originates from a study of T cells after yellow fever vaccination. Study conclusions and caveats: Compared with primary, the secondary response was weaker and peaked at day 5, not 15. Abundant contaminating clonotypes from the bulk population could appear in FACS-sorted repertoires.

The chain links TRBV4-1 to TRBJ2-2; 7 bases line up with TRBD2. The source material was PBMCs, sampled on the day of the first yellow fever vaccination. This sequence was found in a man younger than 30 who received the YFV17D yellow fever vaccine. DNA of the CDR3: TGCGCCAGCAGCCTTTATTTCCGGGACTACAACACCGGGGAGCTGTTTTTT. Encoded protein: CASSLYFRDYNTGELFF.